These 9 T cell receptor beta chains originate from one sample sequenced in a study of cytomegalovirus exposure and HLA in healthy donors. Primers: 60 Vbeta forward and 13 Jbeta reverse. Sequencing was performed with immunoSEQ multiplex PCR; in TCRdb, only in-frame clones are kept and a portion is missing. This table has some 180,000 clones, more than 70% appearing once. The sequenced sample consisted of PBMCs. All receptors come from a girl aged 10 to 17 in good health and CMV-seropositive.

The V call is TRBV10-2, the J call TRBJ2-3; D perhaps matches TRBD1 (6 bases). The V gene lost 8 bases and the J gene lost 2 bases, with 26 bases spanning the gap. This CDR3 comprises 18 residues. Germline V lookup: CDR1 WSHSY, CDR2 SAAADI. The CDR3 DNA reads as TGCGCCAGCCAACCCCGGTTTTTACGACGGGACAACACAGATACGCAGTATTTT. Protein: CASQPRFLRRDNTDTQYF.

CDR3 sequence (DNA): TGCAGCGTTGAAGATCCGGGACAGAAAGAGACCCAGTACTTC. Protein sequence: CSVEDPGQKETQYF. This chain uses TRBV29-1 with TRBJ2-5, with 7 positions matching TRBD1. Trimming removed 0 bases from V and 3 bases from J; junction bases left unmatched: 4. Germline V gene sequence: CDR1 SQVTM, CDR2 ANQGSEA. This CDR3 is built from 14 residues.

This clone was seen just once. The CDR3 nucleotides are TGTGCCAGCACGCCAAAAAGCGGGAGGGTATACAATGAGCAGTTCTTC. It specifies CASTPKSGRVYNEQFF. The chain recombines TRBV7-8 with TRBJ2-1, with TRBD2 matching 10 bases. V trimming: 7 bases; J trimming: 4 bases; junction bases outside the gene matches: 10. CDR3 length equals 16 residues. Per the germline V gene, CDR1 is SGHVS and CDR2 is FQNEAQ. Combining the CDR3 with reference TRBV7-8 and TRBJ2-1 gives the whole variable domain GAGVSQSPRYKVAKRGQDVALRCDPISGHVSLFWYQQALGQGPEFLTYFQNEAQLDKSGLPSDRFFAERPEGSVSTLKIQRTQQEDSAVYLCASTPKSGRVYNEQFFGPGTRLTVL.

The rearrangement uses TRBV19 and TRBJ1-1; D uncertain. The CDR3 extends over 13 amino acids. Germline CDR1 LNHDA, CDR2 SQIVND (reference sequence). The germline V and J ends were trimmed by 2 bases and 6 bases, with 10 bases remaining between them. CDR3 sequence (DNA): TGTGCCAGTAGTATAACACCGGGGTCTGAAGCTTTCTTT. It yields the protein CASSITPGSEAFF.

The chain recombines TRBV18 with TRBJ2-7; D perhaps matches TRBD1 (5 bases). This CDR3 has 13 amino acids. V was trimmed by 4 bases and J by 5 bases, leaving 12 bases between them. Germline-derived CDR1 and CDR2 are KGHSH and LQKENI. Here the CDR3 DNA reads TGTGCCAGCTCACAGTCAGGGTGGAACGAGCAGTACTTC. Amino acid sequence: CASSQSGWNEQYF.

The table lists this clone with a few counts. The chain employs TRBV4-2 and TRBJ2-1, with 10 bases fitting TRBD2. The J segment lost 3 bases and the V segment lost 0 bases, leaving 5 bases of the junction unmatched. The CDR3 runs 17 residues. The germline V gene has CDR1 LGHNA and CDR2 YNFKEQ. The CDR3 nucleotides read TGTGCCAGCAGCCAAGATGCAGCTAGCGGGAGCTACAATGAGCAGTTCTTC. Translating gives CASSQDAASGSYNEQFF.

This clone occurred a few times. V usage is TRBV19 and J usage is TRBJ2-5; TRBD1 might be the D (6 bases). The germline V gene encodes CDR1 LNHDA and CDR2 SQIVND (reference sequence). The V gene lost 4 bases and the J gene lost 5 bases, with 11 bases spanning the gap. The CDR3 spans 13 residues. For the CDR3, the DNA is TGTGCCAGTAGTAAACAGGGAGCGGAGACCCAGTACTTC. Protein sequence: CASSKQGAETQYF.

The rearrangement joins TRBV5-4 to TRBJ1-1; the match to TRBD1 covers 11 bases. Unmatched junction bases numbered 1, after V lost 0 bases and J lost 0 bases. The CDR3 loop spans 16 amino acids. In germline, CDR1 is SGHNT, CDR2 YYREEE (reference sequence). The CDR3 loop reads CASSLVDRGLNTEAFF. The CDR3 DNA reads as TGTGCCAGCAGCTTGGTGGACAGGGGGCTGAACACTGAAGCTTTCTTT.

DNA of the CDR3: TGTGCCAGCAGTTACTCGGGACTAGCGGAGTACAATGAGCAGTTCTTC. Translation: CASSYSGLAEYNEQFF. The chain joins TRBV6-6 to TRBJ2-1; 11 bases fit TRBD2. V lost 0 bases, J lost 4 bases, and 2 bases stayed unmatched. Germline V gene data show CDR1 as MNHNY and CDR2 as SVGAGI (reference sequence). CDR3 size: 16 residues.